A single sample gave rise to the 14 T cell receptor beta chains below, sequenced in a study of molecular identifiers for immune sequencing clone quantification. In TCRdb, the PCR reads were re-called with MiXCR into one record per CDR3 protein. The sample has just under 650,000 distinct CDR3 sequences, around 20% seen once. Sequencing input: naive CD8+ T cells from blood, with Jurkat cell RNA spiked in. Subset reported: FACS-sorted CD8+CD4-CCR7+CD45RA+ naive T cells. These TCRs come from a human donor in good health. Some libraries in this study had Jurkat cell RNA spiked in.

The chain links TRBV6-6 to TRBJ2-7, with a tentative D call TRBD1 (5 bases). V lost 0 bases, J lost 8 bases, and 20 bases lay in between. The CDR3 has 16 amino acids. In germline, CDR1 is MNHNY, CDR2 SVGAGI (reference sequence). The CDR3 region has the DNA TGTGCCAGCAGTTACTCGACTCCGGACATAAACATTCAGCAGTACTTC. It translates to CASSYSTPDINIQQYF.

Only a few counts were recorded for this clonotype. The CDR3 loop reads CAWDFGQGPQETQYF. In DNA form, the CDR3 reads TGTGCCTGGGACTTCGGACAGGGACCACAAGAGACCCAGTACTTC. The rearrangement joins TRBV30 to TRBJ2-5, with 8 bases aligning to TRBD1. This CDR3 has 15 amino acids. CDR1 GTSNPN and CDR2 SVGIG come from the germline V gene (reference sequence). V dropped 5 bases and J dropped 2; count of bases not matched to a gene: 10.

This clonotype showed up many times. The V and J genes are TRBV11-2 and TRBJ2-7, with TRBD1 matching over 8 bases. CDR1 is SGHAT, CDR2 FQNNGV, per germline. V gave up 2 bases and J gave up 6 bases; unmatched junction bases: 6. This CDR3 has 14 residues. The CDR3 sequence: CASSLRTGLVEQYF. The CDR3 bases are TGTGCCAGCAGCTTACGGACAGGGTTAGTCGAGCAGTACTTC.

On this clonotype: It may be a read error: a sequence one base away is much more abundant. The chain recombines TRBV7-9 with TRBJ2-5; the match to TRBD2 covers 10 bases. Germline V gene sequence: CDR1 SEHNR, CDR2 FQNEAQ (reference sequence). The CDR3 extends over 15 amino acids. The chain's CDR3 is CASRGGWTSGETRYF. In DNA form, the CDR3 reads TGTGCCAGCAGAGGAGGCTGGACTAGCGGAGAGACCCGGTACTTC.

This clonotype has a handful of counts. The chain uses TRBV9 and TRBJ2-1; a weak D match, TRBD2 (7 bases). The CDR3 is made up of 14 amino acids. V was trimmed by 4 bases and J by 7 bases, leaving 15 bases between them. In germline, CDR1 is SGDLS, CDR2 YYNGEE. CDR3 coding DNA: TGTGCCAGCAGCATGGCGGGGGCGGGGAATGAGCAGTTCTTC. It codes for CASSMAGAGNEQFF.

This clonotype was seen ten or more times. The J gene is TRBJ2-7, the V gene TRBV5-1; D is perhaps TRBD2 (5 bases). V lost 0 bases to trimming and J lost 7 bases, with 20 bases between them. The CDR3 length is 16 residues. In germline, CDR1 is SGHRS, CDR2 YFSETQ. Here the CDR3 DNA reads TGCGCCAGCAGCTTGGCCGGGCAGGAGGAAATCGGGGAGCAGTACTTC. Its translation is CASSLAGQEEIGEQYF.

A remark on this clonotype: A much more abundant neighbour one base away suggests this may be a read error. The rearrangement joins TRBV29-1 to TRBJ1-3; D unclear. The CDR3 length is 15 residues. V was shortened by 0 bases and J by 4 bases, with 13 bases between the two germline ends. Germline CDR1 reads SQVTM; CDR2 reads ANQGSEA. CDR3 sequence: CSVEDPGSRGNTIYF. The CDR3 DNA is TGCAGCGTTGAAGATCCGGGTTCAAGAGGAAACACCATATATTTT.

This clonotype was picked up many times. The chain combines TRBV4-3 with TRBJ2-3; D gene ambiguous. CDR3 size: 15 residues. Germline CDR1 reads LGHNA; CDR2 reads YSLEER. V was clipped by 0 bases and J by 0 bases, with 7 bases between them. The CDR3 sequence is CASSQDWASTDTQYF. In DNA form, the CDR3 reads TGCGCCAGCAGCCAAGATTGGGCGAGCACAGATACGCAGTATTTT.

This clonotype showed up many times. The chain joins TRBV6-5 to TRBJ1-1, with 8 nucleotides matching TRBD1. Germline CDR1 reads MNHEY; CDR2 reads SVGAGI. The CDR3 sequence is 16 residues long. After removal of 7 bases from V and 1 base from J, the junction contained 11 bases not matched to a gene. The CDR3 DNA reads as TGTGCCAGCATCGCAACCTGGACAGGGACGAACACTGAAGCTTTCTTT. It yields the protein CASIATWTGTNTEAFF.

Ten or more counts support this clonotype. The chain carries TRBV6-5 and TRBJ2-3, with TRBD2 identical over 12 bases. This CDR3 contains 18 residues. With V trimmed by 6 bases and J by 0 bases, 10 bases remained unmatched. CDR1 is MNHEY and CDR2 is SVGAGI in the germline V gene. CDR3: CASSRLAGEFTSTDTQYF. CDR3 in DNA: TGTGCCAGCAGCCGACTAGCGGGGGAGTTCACTAGCACAGATACGCAGTATTTT.

A remark on this clonotype: Relative to the germline gene, one junction end is altered; a read error may explain this. The gene calls are TRBV7-2 and TRBJ1-5, with D tentatively TRBD1 (6 bases). Germline V lookup: CDR1 SGHTA, CDR2 FQGNSA. The CDR3 covers 13 residues. The CDR3 coding sequence is TGTGCCAGCAGCTTAGCGGGGGGGCAGCCCAAGCATTTT. Its protein is CASSLAGGQPKHF.

This clonotype was observed at least ten times. The V and J genes are TRBV7-2 and TRBJ1-3; D is possibly TRBD1 (6 bases). The germline V gene encodes CDR1 SGHTA and CDR2 FQGNSA. The V end lost 2 bases, the J end lost 8 bases, and 13 bases lay between the germline ends. CDR3 length: 14 amino acids. The CDR3 bases are TGTGCCAGCAGCTTATTGACAGGCTGGGACACCATATATTTT. This translates into CASSLLTGWDTIYF.

The chain recombines TRBV10-3 with TRBJ2-7, with TRBD1 matching 8 bases. This CDR3 spans 15 amino acids. V shed 0 bases, J shed 3 bases, and the junction held 4 bases outside the gene matches. CDR1 is ENHRY, CDR2 SYGVKD, per germline. CDR3 coding DNA: TGTGCCATCAGTGAGTCCGGGACAGGAGTCTACGAGCAGTACTTC. Encoded protein: CAISESGTGVYEQYF.

Points on this clonotype: A single base separates this from a much larger clone, so it may be a read error. V gene TRBV11-1 combines with J gene TRBJ2-7, with unresolved D. CDR1 and CDR2 (germline): SGHAT, FQDESV (reference sequence). The V end lost 8 bases, the J end lost 7 bases, and 15 bases lay between the germline ends. The CDR3 has 12 amino acids. The CDR3 bases are TGTGCCAGCGGCACCTCCCATATTGAGCAGTACTTC. Its protein is CASGTSHIEQYF.